The rows below give T cell receptor beta chains drawn from one sample of a study of regulatory T cells in long-lasting Graves disease. MiXCR, run by TCRdb on the multiplex PCR reads, gives a single entry per CDR3 protein. The table shows more than 300,000 distinct CDR3 sequences, with around 20% occurring only once. The sample in question was peripheral blood mononuclear cells (PBMCs), obtained when the disease was refractory, from a patient treated with antithyroid drugs. The origin of the receptors is a female donor with Graves disease. Each CDR3 is given with its conserved first and last residue. A D gene is named only where the DNA matches it firmly. Clone size is given for some rows only: seen once, a few or many times, or a class if the clone is expanded.

TGTGCCAGCACCCCCCCGGGACAGAAGAGAGGTCAGCCCCAGCATTTT CASTPPGQKRGQPQHF TRBV19 TRBD1 . TRBJ1-5
TGTGCCAGCTCACCGCGGGACAGCTCTGGAAACACCATATATTTT CASSPRDSSGNTIYF TRBV18 TRBD1 few TRBJ1-3
TGTGCCAGCAGTTACCTCCAGGCCGGATACAATGAGCAGTTCTTC CASSYLQAGYNEQFF TRBV6-5 . few TRBJ2-1
TGTGCCATCAGTGCCAACACAGGTGCGGACCCGTACTCTGGAAACACCATATATTTT CAISANTGADPYSGNTIYF TRBV10-3 . . TRBJ1-3
TGTGCCAGTAGTATGTACTATGGCTACACCTTC CASSMYYGYTF TRBV19 . . TRBJ1-2
TGCAGTGCTCGACTGGACCTAGGGAATCAGCCCCAGCATTTT CSARLDLGNQPQHF TRBV20-1 . many TRBJ1-5
TGTGCCAGCAGCTTAGCGGGGGTTCGGAACGAGCAGTACTTC CASSLAGVRNEQYF TRBV7-9 . once TRBJ2-7
TGTGCCAGCAGCTTACCGCAGAGTGAAAAACTGTTTTTT CASSLPQSEKLFF TRBV28 . many TRBJ1-4
TGCAGCGTTGAGGGGCCAGGGCGATCCGGGGAGCTGTCTTTT CSVEGPGRSGELSF TRBV29-1 . few TRBJ2-2
TGTGCCAGCACCCCTGCTACAGCTAACTATGGCTACACCTTC CASTPATANYGYTF TRBV2 . few TRBJ1-2
TGTGCCAGCAGCTCACAACAGGGCTTCTCTGGAAACACCATATATTTT CASSSQQGFSGNTIYF TRBV7-2 . . TRBJ1-3
TGTGCCAGCAGCCAGCTAGCCGGGACTCTCTACTTC CASSQLAGTLYF TRBV3-1 . many TRBJ2-5
TGTGCCAGCAGCGCAGGACTTGAAGCTTTCTTT CASSAGLEAFF TRBV11-3 . many TRBJ1-1
TGTGCCAGCAGTTTAGCATTTGGGAGTGGTGGGGCCAACGTCCTGACTTTC CASSLAFGSGGANVLTF TRBV12-3/TRBV12-4 . many TRBJ2-6
TGTGCCAGCAGTGGACCCCTAGGACAGGGAGTCGGCACAGATACGCAGTATTTT CASSGPLGQGVGTDTQYF TRBV6-1 TRBD1 . TRBJ2-3
TGCAGTGCTAGGGGGGGGGGACGGACCTACGAGCAGTACTTC CSARGGGRTYEQYF TRBV20-1 TRBD2 many TRBJ2-7
TGTGCCAGCAGCCGGGGACAAAATCCTTTTAAATGGACCGGGGAGCTGTTTTTT CASSRGQNPFKWTGELFF TRBV7-2 . few TRBJ2-2
TGCGCCAGCAGCTTCTCACAGGGGGGGACGAACACTGAAGCTTTCTTT CASSFSQGGTNTEAFF TRBV5-1 TRBD1 many TRBJ1-1
TGTGCCAGCAGGACCGAGGACACCATATATTTT CASRTEDTIYF TRBV12-3/TRBV12-4 . many TRBJ1-3
TGTGCCAGCAGTTCTCTCATAGAAGCCACCTTC CASSSLIEATF TRBV12-3/TRBV12-4 . . TRBJ1-2
TGTGCCAGCAGTTCAAAAGCCCCGCGGGCCGAGCAGTACTTC CASSSKAPRAEQYF TRBV27 . few TRBJ2-7
TGTGCCAGCAGCCCGGGTGGGGGCTACAATCAGCCCCAGCATTTT CASSPGGGYNQPQHF TRBV7-2 . many TRBJ1-5
TGTGCCAGCTCTGCCGGAGAGCGACCCGGGGAGCTGTTTTTT CASSAGERPGELFF TRBV27 . few TRBJ2-2
TGTGCCAGCTCACCTAAGAGCGAGAACACCGGGGAGCTGTTTTTT CASSPKSENTGELFF TRBV18 . . TRBJ2-2
TGCAGTGCTACGGACAGGCCCACTGAAGCTTTCTTT CSATDRPTEAFF TRBV20-1 TRBD1 many TRBJ1-1
TGCAGCGTCTACAGTTCTTTGAGTCCCGGGGAGCTGTTTTTT CSVYSSLSPGELFF TRBV29-1 . . TRBJ2-2
TGTGCCAGCAGCCCCCAGGGCACCAATCAGCCCCAGCATTTT CASSPQGTNQPQHF TRBV7-6 . . TRBJ1-5
TGTGCCAGCAGTTTATTCTTAGCGGGCGACTACGAGCAGTACTTC CASSLFLAGDYEQYF TRBV27 TRBD2 many TRBJ2-7
TGCAGTGCTAGTCACATGCCGCGGGGGGGCCCCGAGACCCAGTACTTC CSASHMPRGGPETQYF TRBV20-1 TRBD2 . TRBJ2-5
TGCAGTGCTAGCGGGATGCGGGGGGGCGTCCGAGAGACCCAGTACTTC CSASGMRGGVRETQYF TRBV20-1 TRBD2 many TRBJ2-5
TGTGCCAGCAGTTACTTTATGCCGGGACAGGGGTCGTCCGGCTACGAGCAGTACTTC CASSYFMPGQGSSGYEQYF TRBV6-2/TRBV6-3 TRBD1 few TRBJ2-7
TGTGCCAGCAGCTTAGATCACACACAGCCCCAGCATTTT CASSLDHTQPQHF TRBV11-3 . . TRBJ1-5
TGTGCCAGCAGCCAGTTTGCCCCGTCTAGTGAGCAGTTCTTC CASSQFAPSSEQFF TRBV7-3 . . TRBJ2-1
TGTGCCAGCAGCCAGCGGGGGTACGAGCAGTACTTC CASSQRGYEQYF TRBV3-1 TRBD2 many TRBJ2-7
TGTGCCAGCTCACCACGGGAAAACGAGCAGTACTTC CASSPRENEQYF TRBV18 . few TRBJ2-7
TGTGCCACCGGGCAGGGCAGGGAAGAGACCCAGTACTTC CATGQGREETQYF TRBV24-1 . . TRBJ2-5
TGTGCTAGTGGTTTAGCGGGAGGGAACGAGCAGTACTTC CASGLAGGNEQYF TRBV12-5 TRBD2 many TRBJ2-7
TGCGCCAGCAGCCCTGGAGGGACAGGGGGCTTTGGAAACACCATATATTTT CASSPGGTGGFGNTIYF TRBV5-1 TRBD1 . TRBJ1-3
TGTGCCAGCAGCCCGGACAGGGGGCTCCTGAACACTGAAGCTTTCTTT CASSPDRGLLNTEAFF TRBV7-2 TRBD1 many TRBJ1-1
TGCAGCGCCCCCCGGGTCACAGGGGGCGTCGCCGGGGAGCTGTTTTTT CSAPRVTGGVAGELFF TRBV29-1 TRBD1 . TRBJ2-2
TGTGCCAGCAGTTCAACCGGGACAGGGGGGCGGTACGAGCAGTACTTC CASSSTGTGGRYEQYF TRBV28 TRBD1 many TRBJ2-7
TGCAGTGCTAGTTTCGGGGCCCGCCTCTACGAGCAGTACTTC CSASFGARLYEQYF TRBV20-1 . few TRBJ2-7
TGTGCCTGGAGGACGGGACAGGGAAACACTGAAGCTTTCTTT CAWRTGQGNTEAFF TRBV30 TRBD1 few TRBJ1-1
TGCAGTGCTAGTGGGACTAGCGGGCTCCTCACAGATACGCAGTATTTT CSASGTSGLLTDTQYF TRBV20-1 TRBD2 . TRBJ2-3
TGTGCCAGCAGCGTAGGTCACAGGCCCTCCGAGCAGTACTTC CASSVGHRPSEQYF TRBV9 . few TRBJ2-7
TGTGCCAGCAGCTTCAGCCAGAATCAGCCCCAGCATTTT CASSFSQNQPQHF TRBV7-2 . many TRBJ1-5
TGTGCCAGCAATACGAATCCGGGACTAGCGGGGTCGGGAGAGACCCAGTACTTC CASNTNPGLAGSGETQYF TRBV28 TRBD2 many TRBJ2-5
TGCAGCGTTGAATTGTGGTCGAACACTGAAGCTTTCTTT CSVELWSNTEAFF TRBV29-1 . . TRBJ1-1
TGTGCCAGCAGTGCCGCAGCGAATTCACCCCTCCACTTT CASSAAANSPLHF TRBV2 . many TRBJ1-6
TGTGCCAGCTACGTAGGGGCCAAAAACATTCAGTACTTC CASYVGAKNIQYF TRBV2 . many TRBJ2-4
TGTGCCAGCGAACAGGGTGACTATGGCTACACCTTC CASEQGDYGYTF TRBV18 . few TRBJ1-2
TGCAGTGCTACGACCACCGCCGTCTATGGCTACACCTTC CSATTTAVYGYTF TRBV20-1 . many TRBJ1-2
TGTGCCAGCTCACCACAGGACGCCCCTGGAAACACCATATATTTT CASSPQDAPGNTIYF TRBV18 . . TRBJ1-3